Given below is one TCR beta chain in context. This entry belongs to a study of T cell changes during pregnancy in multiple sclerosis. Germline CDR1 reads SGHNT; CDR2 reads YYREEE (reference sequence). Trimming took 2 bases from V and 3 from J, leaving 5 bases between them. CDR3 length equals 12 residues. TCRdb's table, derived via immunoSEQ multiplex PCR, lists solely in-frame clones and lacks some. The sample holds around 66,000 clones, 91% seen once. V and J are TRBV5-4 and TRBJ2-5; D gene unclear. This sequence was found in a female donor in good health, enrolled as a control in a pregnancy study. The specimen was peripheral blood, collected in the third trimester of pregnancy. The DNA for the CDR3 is TGTGCCAGCAGCTTTCAGAAAGAGACCCAGTACTTC. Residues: CASSFQKETQYF.